These T cell receptor beta chains were read from a single sample in a study of monozygotic twins with inflammatory bowel disease. TCRdb reprocessed the 5' RACE reads and keeps a single row for each CDR3 protein, giving no DNA. The sample has some 440,000 distinct CDR3 sequences; the top ten hold about 2.2%. Sequencing input: blood. These receptors were taken from a human donor with ulcerative colitis or Crohn's disease, or a healthy co-twin of an affected twin (not recorded which). Each CDR3 is given with its conserved first and last residue. The order of the fields is V gene, J gene, CDR3 protein.

TRBV7-2	TRBJ2-1	CASSSTGTRVFF
TRBV20-1	TRBJ2-2	CSARGGASGNLNTGELFF
TRBV5-1	TRBJ2-5	CASSIPVAGFGEETQYF
TRBV11-2	TRBJ1-2	CASSAQTNYGYTF
TRBV20-1	TRBJ2-7	CSARVPSGRIDYEQYF
TRBV15	TRBJ2-1	CATSRATDPAVYNEQFF
TRBV7-2	TRBJ1-2	CASTQQGVSYGYTF
TRBV3-1	TRBJ2-1	CASSSFPGAEQFF
TRBV10-3	TRBJ2-2	CAIGLGPQLTGELFF
TRBV7-2	TRBJ2-1	CASSLSGLAGGFNEQFF
TRBV6-5	TRBJ2-5	CASSYYLRSSRDQYF
TRBV7-2	TRBJ2-5	CASTSGGETQYF
TRBV29-1	TRBJ1-1	CSADRGLGTEAFF
TRBV5-1	TRBJ2-3	CASSRPEGTDTQYF
TRBV20-1	TRBJ2-5	CSAYYATQQETQYF
TRBV5-1	TRBJ1-1	CASSYREGTEAFF
TRBV2	TRBJ1-4	CASSEFRQVGNEKLFF
TRBV5-5	TRBJ2-1	CASSLVGLDYNEQFF
TRBV7-2	TRBJ2-1	CASSRATGNYNEQFF
TRBV6-1	TRBJ2-1	CASSEGQSSYNEQFF
TRBV6-2/TRBV6-3	TRBJ1-1	CASSWQELGEVTEAFF
TRBV11-2	TRBJ1-2	CASSSSPGQGSGGYGYTF
TRBV7-9	TRBJ1-1	CASSFGGPTTEAFF
TRBV7-2	TRBJ2-3	CASSLGLGFEDTQYF
TRBV5-1	TRBJ2-2	CASSPTQRGGRTGELFF
TRBV13	TRBJ1-1	CASSSESGTGGTEAFF
TRBV7-9	TRBJ2-7	CASSLPSGTYEQYF
TRBV25-1	TRBJ2-1	CASLSGTYNEQFF